The following is a T cell receptor beta chain sequence with its context. The data originate from a study of control samples from healthy donors and cancer patients. Clones were sequenced by immunoSEQ multiplex PCR, and TCRdb holds only the in-frame ones, with some missing. The table shows hundreds of thousands of clones, with 90% occurring only once. Trimming cost V 3 bases and J 8 bases; bases outside gene matches: 5. CDR3 size: 14 residues. Per germline, CDR1 PRHDT and CDR2 FYEKMQ (reference sequence). The specimen sequenced was PBMCs. The TCR comes from a man in his forties with head and neck cancer. The V gene is TRBV13, the J gene TRBJ2-1; 9 bases line up with TRBD2. The CDR3 spells CASSLSGRMHEQFF. CDR3 sequence (DNA): TGTGCCAGCAGCTTGAGCGGGAGGATGCATGAGCAGTTCTTC.